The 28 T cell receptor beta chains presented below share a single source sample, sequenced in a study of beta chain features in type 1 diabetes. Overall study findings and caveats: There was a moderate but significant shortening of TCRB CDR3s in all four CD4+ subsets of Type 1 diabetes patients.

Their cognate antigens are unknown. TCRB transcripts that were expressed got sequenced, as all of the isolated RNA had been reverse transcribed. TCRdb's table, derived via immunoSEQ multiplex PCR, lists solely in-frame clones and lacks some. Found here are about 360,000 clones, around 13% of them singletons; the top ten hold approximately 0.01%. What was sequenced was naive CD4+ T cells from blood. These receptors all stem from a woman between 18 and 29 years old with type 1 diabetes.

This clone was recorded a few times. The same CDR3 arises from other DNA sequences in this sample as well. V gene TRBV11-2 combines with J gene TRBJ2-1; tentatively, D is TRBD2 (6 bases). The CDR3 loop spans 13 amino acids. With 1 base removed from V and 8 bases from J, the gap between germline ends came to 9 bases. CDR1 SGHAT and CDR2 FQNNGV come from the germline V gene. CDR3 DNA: TGTGCCAGCAGCTTAGCCGGAGGGGATGAGCAGTTCTTC. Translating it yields CASSLAGGDEQFF.

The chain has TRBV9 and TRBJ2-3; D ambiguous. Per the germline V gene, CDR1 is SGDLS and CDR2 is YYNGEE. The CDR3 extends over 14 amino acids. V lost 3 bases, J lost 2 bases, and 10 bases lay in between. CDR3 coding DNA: TGTGCCAGCAGCGAGACTCCCGTCACAGATACGCAGTATTTT. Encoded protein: CASSETPVTDTQYF.

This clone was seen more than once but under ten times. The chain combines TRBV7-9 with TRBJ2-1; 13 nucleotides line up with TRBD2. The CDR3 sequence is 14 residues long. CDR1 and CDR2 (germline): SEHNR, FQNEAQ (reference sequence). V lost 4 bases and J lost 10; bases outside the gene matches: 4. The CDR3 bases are TGTGCCAGCAGCTCGACTAGCGGGAGGAGGGAGCAGTTCTTC. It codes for CASSSTSGRREQFF.

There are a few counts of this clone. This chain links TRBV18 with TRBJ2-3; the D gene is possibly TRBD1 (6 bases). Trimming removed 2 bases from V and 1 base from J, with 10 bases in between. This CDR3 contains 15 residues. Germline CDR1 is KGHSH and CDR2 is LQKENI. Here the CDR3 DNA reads TGTGCCAGCTCACCAAGACAGGCTGGCACAGATACGCAGTATTTT. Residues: CASSPRQAGTDTQYF.

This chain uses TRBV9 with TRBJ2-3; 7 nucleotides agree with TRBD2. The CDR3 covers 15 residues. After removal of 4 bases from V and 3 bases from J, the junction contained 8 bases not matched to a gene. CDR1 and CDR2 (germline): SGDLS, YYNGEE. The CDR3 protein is CASSPRLAWTDTQYF. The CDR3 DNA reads TGTGCCAGCAGCCCCCGACTAGCTTGGACAGATACGCAGTATTTT. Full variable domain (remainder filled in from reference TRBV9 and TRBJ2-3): DSGVTQTPKHLITATGQRVTLRCSPRSGDLSVYWYQQSLDQGLQFLIQYYNGEERAKGNILERFSAQQFPDLHSELNLSSLELGDSALYFCASSPRLAWTDTQYFGPGTRLTVL.

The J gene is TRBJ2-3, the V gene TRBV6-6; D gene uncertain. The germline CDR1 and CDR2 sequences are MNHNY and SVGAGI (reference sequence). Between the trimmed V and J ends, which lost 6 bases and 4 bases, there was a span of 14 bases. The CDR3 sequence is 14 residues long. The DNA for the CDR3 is TGTGCCAGCAGGGCCCCGGAGAGAGCAGATACGCAGTATTTT. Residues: CASRAPERADTQYF.

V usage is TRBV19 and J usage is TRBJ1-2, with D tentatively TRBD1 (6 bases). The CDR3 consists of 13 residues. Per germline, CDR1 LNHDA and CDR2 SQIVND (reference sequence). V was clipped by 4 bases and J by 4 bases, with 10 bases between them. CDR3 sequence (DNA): TGTGCCAGTAGTAAGGACAGTTCCTATGGCTACACCTTC. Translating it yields CASSKDSSYGYTF.

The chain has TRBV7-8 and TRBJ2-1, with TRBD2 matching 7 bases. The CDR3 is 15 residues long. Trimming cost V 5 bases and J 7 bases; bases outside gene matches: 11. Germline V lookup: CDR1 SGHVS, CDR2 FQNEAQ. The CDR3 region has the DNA TGTGCCAGCAGCCCGTCCAGGACTAGTACGAATGAGCAGTTCTTC. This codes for CASSPSRTSTNEQFF.

The CDR3 sequence is CASTPRTNEQFF. In nucleotides, the CDR3 is TGTGCCAGCACCCCGAGGACAAATGAGCAGTTCTTC. The chain recombines TRBV21-1 with TRBJ2-1; the D call in the table, TRBD1, was not verified against the DNA. TRBV21-1 constitutes a pseudogene. The CDR3 runs 12 residues.

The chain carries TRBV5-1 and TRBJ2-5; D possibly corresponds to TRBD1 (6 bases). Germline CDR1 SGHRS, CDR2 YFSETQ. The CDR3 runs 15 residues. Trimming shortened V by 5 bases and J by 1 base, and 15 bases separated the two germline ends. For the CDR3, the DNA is TGCGCCAGCAGTCCCGGGACAACGACCCAAGAGACCCAGTACTTC. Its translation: CASSPGTTTQETQYF.

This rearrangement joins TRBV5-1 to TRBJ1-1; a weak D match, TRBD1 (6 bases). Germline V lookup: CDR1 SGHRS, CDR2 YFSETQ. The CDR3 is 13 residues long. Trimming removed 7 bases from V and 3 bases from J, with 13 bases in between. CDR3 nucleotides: TGCGCCAGCCGGCTACAGGGCGACACTGAAGCTTTCTTT. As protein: CASRLQGDTEAFF.

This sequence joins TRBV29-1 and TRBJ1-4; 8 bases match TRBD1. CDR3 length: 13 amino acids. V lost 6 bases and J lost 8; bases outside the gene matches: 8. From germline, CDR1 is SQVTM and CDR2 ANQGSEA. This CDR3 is CSVGGQVDEKLFF. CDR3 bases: TGCAGCGTCGGGGGACAGGTGGACGAAAAACTGTTTTTT. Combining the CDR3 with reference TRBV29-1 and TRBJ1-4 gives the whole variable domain SAVISQKPSRDICQRGTSLTIQCQVDSQVTMMFWYRQQPGQSLTLIATANQGSEATYESGFVIDKFPISRPNLTFSTLTVSNMSPEDSSIYLCSVGGQVDEKLFFGSGTQLSVL.

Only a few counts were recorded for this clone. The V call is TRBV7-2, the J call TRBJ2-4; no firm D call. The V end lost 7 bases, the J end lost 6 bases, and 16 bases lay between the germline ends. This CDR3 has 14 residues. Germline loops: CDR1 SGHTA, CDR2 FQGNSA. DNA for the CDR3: TGTGCCAGCACCCCCTCGGCAGCTAGAAACATTCAGTACTTC. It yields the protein CASTPSAARNIQYF.

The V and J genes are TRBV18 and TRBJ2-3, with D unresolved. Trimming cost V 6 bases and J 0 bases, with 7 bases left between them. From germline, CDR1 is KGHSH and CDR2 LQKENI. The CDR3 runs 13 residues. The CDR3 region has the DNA TGTGCCAGCTCCCGTAGTAGCACAGATACGCAGTATTTT. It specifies CASSRSSTDTQYF.

In DNA form, the CDR3 reads TGCGCCAGCAGCTTGGAATCAGGGGGCCGGCAGCCCCAGCATTTT. This gives the protein CASSLESGGRQPQHF. The rearrangement joins TRBV5-1 to TRBJ1-5; 8 positions agree with TRBD1. The CDR3 has 15 amino acids. Germline CDR1 is SGHRS and CDR2 is YFSETQ. V lost 0 bases, J lost 7 bases, and 6 bases stayed unmatched.

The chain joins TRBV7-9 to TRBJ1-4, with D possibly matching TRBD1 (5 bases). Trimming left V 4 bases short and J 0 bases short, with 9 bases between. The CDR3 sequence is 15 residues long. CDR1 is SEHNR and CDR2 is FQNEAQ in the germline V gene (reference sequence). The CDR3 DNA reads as TGTGCCAGCAGCTGGGGGGGGTCAACTAATGAAAAACTGTTTTTT. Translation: CASSWGGSTNEKLFF.

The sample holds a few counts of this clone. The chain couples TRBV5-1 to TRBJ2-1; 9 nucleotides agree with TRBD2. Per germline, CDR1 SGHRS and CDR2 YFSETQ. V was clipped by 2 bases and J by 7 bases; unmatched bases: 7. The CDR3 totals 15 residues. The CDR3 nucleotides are TGCGCCAGCAGCTTTAGCGGGAGCTTCAAAAATGAGCAGTTCTTC. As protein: CASSFSGSFKNEQFF.

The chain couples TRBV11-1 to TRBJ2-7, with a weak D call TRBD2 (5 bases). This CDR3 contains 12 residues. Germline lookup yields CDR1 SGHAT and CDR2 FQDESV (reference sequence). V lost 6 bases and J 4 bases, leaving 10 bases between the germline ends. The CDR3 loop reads CASSFTGYEQYF. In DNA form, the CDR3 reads TGTGCCAGCAGTTTTACGGGATACGAGCAGTACTTC.

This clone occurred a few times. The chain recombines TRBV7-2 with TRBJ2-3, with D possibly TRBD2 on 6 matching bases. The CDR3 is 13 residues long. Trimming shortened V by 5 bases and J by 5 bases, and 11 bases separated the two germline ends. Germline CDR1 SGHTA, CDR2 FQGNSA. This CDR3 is CASSPTGVDTQYF. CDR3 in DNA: TGTGCCAGCAGCCCCACGGGGGTAGATACGCAGTATTTT.

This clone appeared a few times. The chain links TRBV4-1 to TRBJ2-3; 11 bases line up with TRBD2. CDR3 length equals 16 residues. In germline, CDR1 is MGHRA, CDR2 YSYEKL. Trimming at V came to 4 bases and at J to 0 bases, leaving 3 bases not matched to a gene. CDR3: CASSPRLAGSTDTQYF. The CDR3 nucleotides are TGCGCCAGCAGCCCGCGACTAGCGGGGAGCACAGATACGCAGTATTTT.

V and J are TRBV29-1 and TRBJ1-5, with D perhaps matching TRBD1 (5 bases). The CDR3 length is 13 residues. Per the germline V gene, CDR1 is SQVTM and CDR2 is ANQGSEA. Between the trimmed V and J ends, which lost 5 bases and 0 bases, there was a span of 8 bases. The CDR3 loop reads CSVRGSSNQPQHF. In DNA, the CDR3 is TGCAGCGTTAGGGGCAGTAGCAATCAGCCCCAGCATTTT.

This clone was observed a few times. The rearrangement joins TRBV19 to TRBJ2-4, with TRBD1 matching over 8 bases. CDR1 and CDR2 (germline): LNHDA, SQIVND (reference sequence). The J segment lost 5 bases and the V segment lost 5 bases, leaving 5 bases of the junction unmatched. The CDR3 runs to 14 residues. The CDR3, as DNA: TGTGCCAGTAGTTATGCGGGACAGGAAAACATTCAGTACTTC. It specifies CASSYAGQENIQYF.

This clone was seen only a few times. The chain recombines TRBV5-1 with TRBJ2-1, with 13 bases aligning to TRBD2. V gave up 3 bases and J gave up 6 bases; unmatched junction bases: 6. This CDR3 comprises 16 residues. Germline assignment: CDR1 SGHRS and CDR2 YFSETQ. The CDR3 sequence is CASSSRTSGSGNEQFF. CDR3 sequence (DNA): TGCGCCAGCAGCTCCCGGACTAGCGGGAGTGGCAATGAGCAGTTCTTC.

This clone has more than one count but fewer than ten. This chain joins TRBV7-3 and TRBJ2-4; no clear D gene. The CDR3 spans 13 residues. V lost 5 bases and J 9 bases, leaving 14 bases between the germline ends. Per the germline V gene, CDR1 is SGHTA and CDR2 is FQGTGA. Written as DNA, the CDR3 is TGTGCCAGCAGCCCCGAGTATAGTATCATTCAGTACTTC. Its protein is CASSPEYSIIQYF.

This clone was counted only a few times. The DNA of the CDR3 is TGTGCCAGCAGCGCGGGGGGAACGATGAACTATGGCTACACCTTC. Translating gives CASSAGGTMNYGYTF. The rearrangement joins TRBV9 to TRBJ1-2, with D tentatively TRBD1 (5 bases). With 3 bases removed from V and 2 bases from J, the gap between germline ends came to 14 bases. The CDR3 contains 15 residues. From germline, CDR1 is SGDLS and CDR2 YYNGEE.

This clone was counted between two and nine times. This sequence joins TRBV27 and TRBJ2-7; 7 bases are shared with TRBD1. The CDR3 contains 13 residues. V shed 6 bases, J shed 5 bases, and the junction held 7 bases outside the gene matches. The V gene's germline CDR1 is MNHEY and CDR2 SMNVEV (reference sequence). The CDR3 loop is CASRRQGSDEQYF. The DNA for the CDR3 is TGTGCCAGCAGGCGACAGGGCAGCGACGAGCAGTACTTC.

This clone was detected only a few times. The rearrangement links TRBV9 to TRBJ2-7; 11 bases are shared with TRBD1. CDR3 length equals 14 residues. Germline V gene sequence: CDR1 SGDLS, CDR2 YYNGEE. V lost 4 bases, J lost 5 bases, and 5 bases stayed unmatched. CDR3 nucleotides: TGTGCCAGCAGCCCTCGGACAGGGGGCAACGAGCAGTACTTC. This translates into CASSPRTGGNEQYF. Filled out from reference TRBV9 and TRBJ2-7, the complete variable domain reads DSGVTQTPKHLITATGQRVTLRCSPRSGDLSVYWYQQSLDQGLQFLIQYYNGEERAKGNILERFSAQQFPDLHSELNLSSLELGDSALYFCASSPRTGGNEQYFGPGTRLTVT.

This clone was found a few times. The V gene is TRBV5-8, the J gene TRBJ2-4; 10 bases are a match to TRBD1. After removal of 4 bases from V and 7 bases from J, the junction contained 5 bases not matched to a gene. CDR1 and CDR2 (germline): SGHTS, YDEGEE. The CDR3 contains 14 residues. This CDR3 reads CASSDRDRGNIQYF. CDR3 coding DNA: TGTGCCAGCAGCGATCGGGACAGGGGCAACATTCAGTACTTC.